This TCR beta chain was observed in a study of a mutant IDH1 vaccine in newly diagnosed glioma. Indicated time point: baseline, week 1 (first vaccination visit). This sample's treatment: pre-vaccination baseline after standard-of-care therapy. Method: immunoSEQ multiplex PCR; TCRdb's copy keeps in-frame clones and lacks some. This sample has 80,000 to 100,000 clones, with roughly 80% found just once. Germline lookup yields CDR1 SGHNT and CDR2 YYREEE (reference sequence). V was clipped by 2 bases and J by 6 bases, with 9 bases between them. The CDR3 sequence is 13 residues long. The rearrangement uses TRBV5-4 and TRBJ1-5, with a tentative D call TRBD1 (6 bases). This receptor was obtained from a man aged 35 to 55 with glioma. Some clones in this sample may be carry-over from other donors' samples. The specimen was PBMCs, collected from a glioma patient treated with radiotherapy, temozolomide or both. CDR3 in amino acids: CASSFGGRQPQHF. The CDR3 DNA is TGTGCCAGCAGCTTCGGGGGGCGTCAGCCCCAGCATTTT. Combining the CDR3 with reference TRBV5-4 and TRBJ1-5 gives the whole variable domain ETGVTQSPTHLIKTRGQQVTLRCSSQSGHNTVSWYQQALGQGPQFIFQYYREEENGRGNFPPRFSGLQFPNYSSELNVNALELDDSALYLCASSFGGRQPQHFGDGTRLSIL.